These 24 T cell receptor beta chains came from one sample sequenced in a study of T cell repertoires in cytomegalovirus infection. TCRdb re-analysed the reads in MiXCR, keeping a single row per CDR3 protein. The data hold roughly 760,000 distinct CDR3 sequences, with about 40% observed a single time. Sequencing was done on a sample of PBMCs. Receptor source: a human donor in good health (CMV status not recorded). Some clones in this sample may be carry-over from other donors' samples.

This clonotype appeared a few times. The chain combines TRBV14 with TRBJ2-2; unclear D gene. Germline CDR1 SGHDN, CDR2 FVKESK. V lost 1 base, J lost 6 bases, and 15 bases lay in between. There are 16 residues in the CDR3. Written as DNA, the CDR3 is TGTGCCAGCAGCCAAGTTATTGTTGCCCGCGCCGGGGAGCTGTTTTTT. This codes for CASSQVIVARAGELFF.

In this sample, this clonotype turned up a few times. The rearrangement joins TRBV20-1 to TRBJ2-2, with TRBD2 matching 7 bases. Germline-derived CDR1 and CDR2 are DFQATT and SNEGSKA (reference sequence). The trim removed 5 bases at V and 3 bases at J, leaving 9 bases unmatched. The CDR3 runs 15 residues. The chain's CDR3 is CSARRLAPHTGELFF. The CDR3 nucleotides are TGCAGTGCTCGTCGACTAGCCCCGCACACCGGGGAGCTGTTTTTT.

This clonotype appeared a few times. This chain uses TRBV10-3 with TRBJ1-2, with D possibly being TRBD1 (5 bases). From germline, CDR1 is ENHRY and CDR2 SYGVKD. CDR3 length: 12 amino acids. Between the trimmed V and J ends, which lost 2 bases and 7 bases, there was a span of 8 bases. CDR3 in amino acids: CAISEPGPGYTF. CDR3 DNA sequence: TGTGCCATCAGTGAGCCAGGGCCTGGCTACACCTTC.

This clonotype has just a few counts. The gene calls are TRBV2 and TRBJ1-1; TRBD1 aligns across 7 bases. This CDR3 has 14 amino acids. Germline V gene lookup returns CDR1 SNHLY and CDR2 FYNNEI. The V and J ends lost 1 base and 6 bases, in that order; junction bases with no gene match: 5. The CDR3 sequence: CASSEGVDRAEAFF. In DNA, the CDR3 is TGTGCCAGCAGTGAAGGGGTTGACAGGGCTGAAGCTTTCTTT.

This clonotype has at least ten counts. The chain links TRBV11-1 to TRBJ1-2; 7 bases are a match to TRBD1. Losses at the gene ends were 5 bases for V and 6 bases for J; bases not matched to a gene: 6. This CDR3 is built from 13 residues. Germline CDR1 SGHAT, CDR2 FQDESV (reference sequence). The DNA for the CDR3 is TGTGCCAGCAGCCGTATCGACAGGGATGGCTACACCTTC. Protein product: CASSRIDRDGYTF.

This clonotype was counted between two and nine times. The V and J genes are TRBV10-3 and TRBJ2-1, with D unclear. Looked up from germline, CDR1 is ENHRY and CDR2 is SYGVKD. The CDR3 extends over 14 amino acids. Between the trimmed V and J ends, which lost 10 bases and 3 bases, there was a span of 16 bases. CDR3 DNA sequence: TGTGCCACCCACCCCAGCGCCAACTACAATGAGCAGTTCTTC. It translates to CATHPSANYNEQFF.

The chain has TRBV27 and TRBJ2-7; 12 bases fit TRBD2. V lost 4 bases and J lost 2; bases outside the gene matches: 3. The CDR3 consists of 15 residues. Germline assignment: CDR1 MNHEY and CDR2 SMNVEV (reference sequence). The CDR3 DNA is TGTGCCAGCAGTTATCTAGCGGGGGGGCCCTACGAGCAGTACTTC. Amino acid sequence: CASSYLAGGPYEQYF.

This clonotype was detected a few times. This rearrangement joins TRBV7-9 to TRBJ1-1, with 8 bases identical to TRBD1. Trimming cost V 8 bases and J 6 bases; bases outside gene matches: 17. The length of the CDR3 is 16 residues. Germline CDR1 and CDR2: SEHNR and FQNEAQ (reference sequence). The CDR3 nucleotides read TGTGCCAGCCGACTACTTCGGACAGGGTGGGGAGCTGAAGCTTTCTTT. This codes for CASRLLRTGWGAEAFF. The entire variable domain, with the rest obtained from reference TRBV7-9 and TRBJ1-1, is as follows: DTGVSQNPRHKITKRGQNVTFRCDPISEHNRLYWYRQTLGQGPEFLTYFQNEAQLEKSRLLSDRFSAERPKGSFSTLEIQRTEQGDSAMYLCASRLLRTGWGAEAFFGQGTRLTVV.

The chain joins TRBV10-3 to TRBJ2-2; 10 bases agree with TRBD2. The CDR3 is 18 residues long. V shed 3 bases, J shed 15 bases, and the junction held 22 bases outside the gene matches. Germline CDR1 reads ENHRY; CDR2 reads SYGVKD. The CDR3 here is CAISERPLAGVNTGAMFF. The CDR3 coding sequence is TGTGCCATCAGTGAAAGGCCGCTAGCGGGAGTCAACACCGGGGCGATGTTTTTT.

This clonotype was found a few times. The chain has TRBV28 and TRBJ1-1, with TRBD1 as a possible D gene (5 bases). This CDR3 is built from 13 residues. The V gene's germline CDR1 is MDHEN and CDR2 SYDVKM. V was trimmed by 6 bases and J by 5 bases, leaving 13 bases between them. CDR3 residues: CASSNLQETEAFF. The CDR3 DNA sequence: TGTGCCAGCAGCAACCTACAGGAAACTGAAGCTTTCTTT.

This clonotype was counted a few times. The chain joins TRBV27 to TRBJ1-1, with 7 bases identical to TRBD1. Looked up from germline, CDR1 is MNHEY and CDR2 is SMNVEV (reference sequence). This CDR3 is built from 14 residues. V dropped 1 base and J dropped 5; count of bases not matched to a gene: 4. The CDR3 region is CASSLYDRDTEAFF. The CDR3, as DNA: TGTGCCAGCAGTTTATATGACAGGGATACTGAAGCTTTCTTT.

This clonotype was seen a handful of times. The chain has TRBV28 and TRBJ2-7, with 10 bases identical to TRBD1. CDR3 length: 16 amino acids. V dropped 6 bases and J dropped 2; count of bases not matched to a gene: 10. Germline CDR1 MDHEN, CDR2 SYDVKM. CDR3 sequence (DNA): TGTGCCAGCAGCCGGCGACAGGGGGCAATCACCTACGAGCAGTACTTC. Translated, it gives CASSRRQGAITYEQYF.

This clonotype was detected ten times or more. The chain uses TRBV7-2 and TRBJ1-1; 7 bases are shared with TRBD1. The CDR3 covers 12 residues. V gave up 0 bases and J gave up 11 bases; unmatched junction bases: 3. CDR1 and CDR2 (germline): SGHTA, FQGNSA. CDR3 in amino acids: CASSLAGTDAFF. CDR3 bases: TGTGCCAGCAGCTTAGCGGGGACAGACGCTTTCTTT.

This chain links TRBV7-2 with TRBJ2-3; a possible D gene is TRBD1 (5 bases). V dropped 4 bases and J dropped 7 bases, with 15 bases sitting between them. This CDR3 is built from 14 residues. Germline CDR1 and CDR2: SGHTA and FQGNSA. CDR3 nucleotides: TGTGCCAGCAGCTCTGACAGTGGAGCGAATACGCAGTATTTT. Translating gives CASSSDSGANTQYF. Looking up the rest from reference TRBV7-2 and TRBJ2-3 gives the full variable domain: GAGVSQSPSNKVTEKGKDVELRCDPISGHTALYWYRQSLGQGLEFLIYFQGNSAPDKSGLPSDRFSAERTGGSVSTLTIQRTQQEDSAVYLCASSSDSGANTQYFGPGTRLTVL.

This clonotype was seen only a few times. This chain joins TRBV7-8 and TRBJ1-2, with D tentatively TRBD1 (5 bases). This CDR3 spans 15 amino acids. Deletions cut 5 bases from V and 4 bases from J, with 17 bases between. CDR1 and CDR2 from the germline V gene are SGHVS and FQNEAQ. CDR3 DNA: TGTGCCAGCAGCCCAGAGGGAGGGGCCCCCTATGGCTACACCTTC. Translating gives CASSPEGGAPYGYTF.

This clonotype was picked up a small number of times. This chain uses TRBV28 with TRBJ1-2, with 8 bases lining up with TRBD1. V dropped 2 bases and J dropped 6; count of bases not matched to a gene: 14. From germline, CDR1 is MDHEN and CDR2 SYDVKM. The CDR3 covers 17 residues. CDR3 bases: TGTGCCAGCAGTTTAGCCCTACATGGACAGGGTGAGGATGGCTACACCTTC. Translated, it gives CASSLALHGQGEDGYTF.

The rearrangement uses TRBV15 and TRBJ2-5, with TRBD1 matching 11 bases. V lost 3 bases, J lost 5 bases, and 8 bases stayed unmatched. CDR3 length equals 16 residues. Germline values: CDR1 LNHNV, CDR2 YYDKDF (reference sequence). CDR3 bases: TGTGCCACCAGCAGGTCAGGACAGGGGGCCCGCGAGACCCAGTACTTC. This sequence encodes CATSRSGQGARETQYF.

The sample holds a few counts of this clonotype. The V gene is TRBV5-6, the J gene TRBJ2-3, with D maybe TRBD2 (5 bases). Germline V CDR1 and CDR2: SGHDT, YYEEEE. V lost 0 bases and J 4 bases, leaving 9 bases between the germline ends. The CDR3 is 14 residues long. The DNA of the CDR3 is TGTGCCAGCAGCTTGGGATCAGCGGCAGATACGCAGTATTTT. Its translation: CASSLGSAADTQYF.

This clonotype was counted many times. The chain uses TRBV7-2 and TRBJ1-2; D remains ambiguous. The CDR3 is made up of 15 amino acids. V lost 5 bases, J lost 6 bases, and 19 bases lay in between. Germline lookup yields CDR1 SGHTA and CDR2 FQGNSA. CDR3 protein: CASSPDGLNWDGYTF. CDR3 nucleotides: TGTGCCAGCAGCCCAGACGGGCTAAACTGGGATGGCTACACCTTC. Full variable domain (rest looked up from reference TRBV7-2 and TRBJ1-2): GAGVSQSPSNKVTEKGKDVELRCDPISGHTALYWYRQSLGQGLEFLIYFQGNSAPDKSGLPSDRFSAERTGGSVSTLTIQRTQQEDSAVYLCASSPDGLNWDGYTFGSGTRLTVV.

This clonotype was recorded a few times. The V gene is TRBV12-3 or TRBV12-4, the J gene TRBJ2-1; D tentatively reads TRBD1 or TRBD2 (5 bases each). This CDR3 region has 14 residues. Between the trimmed V and J ends, which lost 6 bases and 7 bases, there was a span of 16 bases. The CDR3 DNA sequence: TGTGCCAGCAGCCAGGACCCTGGGGGAAATGAGCAGTTCTTC. Residues: CASSQDPGGNEQFF.

The rearrangement links TRBV28 to TRBJ2-5; D is uncertain. The CDR3 loop spans 15 amino acids. V was clipped by 7 bases and J by 2 bases, with 17 bases between them. The germline V gene encodes CDR1 MDHEN and CDR2 SYDVKM. CDR3: CASISEVKIQETQYF. The CDR3 DNA reads TGTGCCAGCATCTCCGAGGTCAAGATACAAGAGACCCAGTACTTC.

There are a few counts of this clonotype. The CDR3 reads CASSSGTVITEAFF. In DNA, the CDR3 is TGTGCCAGCAGCTCCGGGACAGTGATCACTGAAGCTTTCTTT. The chain joins TRBV6-1 to TRBJ1-1; 7 bases are shared with TRBD1. With V trimmed by 6 bases and J by 4 bases, 8 bases remained unmatched. There are 14 residues in the CDR3. The germline V gene encodes CDR1 MNHNS and CDR2 SASEGT.

The rearrangement joins TRBV28 to TRBJ2-7; D gene uncertain. This CDR3 has 14 amino acids. Trimming cost V 1 base and J 2 bases, with 9 bases left between them. Germline V gives CDR1 MDHEN, CDR2 SYDVKM. This CDR3 reads CASSLLESPYEQYF. The CDR3 DNA sequence: TGTGCCAGCAGTTTATTAGAGTCCCCCTACGAGCAGTACTTC.

CDR3 DNA: TGTGCCGTTCCCCCGGGACTAGCGGCAGATACGCAGTATTTT. Protein product: CAVPPGLAADTQYF. The chain links TRBV7-9 to TRBJ2-3; 11 nucleotides line up with TRBD2. Germline V gene lookup returns CDR1 SEHNR and CDR2 FQNEAQ (reference sequence). The CDR3 runs 14 residues. V lost 11 bases to trimming and J lost 4 bases; unmatched junction nucleotides: 8.